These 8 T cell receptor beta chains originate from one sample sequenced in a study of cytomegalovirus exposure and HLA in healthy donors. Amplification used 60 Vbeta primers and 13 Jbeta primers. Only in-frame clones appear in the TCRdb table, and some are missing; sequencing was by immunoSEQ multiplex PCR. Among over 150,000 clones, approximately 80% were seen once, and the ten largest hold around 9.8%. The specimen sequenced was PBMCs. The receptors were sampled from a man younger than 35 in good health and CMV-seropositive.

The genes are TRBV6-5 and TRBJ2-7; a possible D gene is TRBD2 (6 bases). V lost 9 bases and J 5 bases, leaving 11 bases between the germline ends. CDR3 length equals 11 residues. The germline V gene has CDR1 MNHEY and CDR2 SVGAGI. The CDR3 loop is CASRGLDEQYF. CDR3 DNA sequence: TGTGCCAGTCGGGGACTGGACGAGCAGTACTTC.

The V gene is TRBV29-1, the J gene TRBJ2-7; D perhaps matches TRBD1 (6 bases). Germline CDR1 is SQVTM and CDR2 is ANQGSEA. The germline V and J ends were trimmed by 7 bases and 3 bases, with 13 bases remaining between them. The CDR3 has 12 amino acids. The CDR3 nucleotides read TGCAGCGCCGAAGGGGGAGTCTACGAGCAGTACTTC. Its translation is CSAEGGVYEQYF.

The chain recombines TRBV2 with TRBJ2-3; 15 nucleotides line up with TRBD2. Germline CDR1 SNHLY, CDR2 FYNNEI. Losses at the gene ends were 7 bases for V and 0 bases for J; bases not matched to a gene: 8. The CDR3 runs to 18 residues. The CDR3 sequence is CASTRTSGRGASTDTQYF. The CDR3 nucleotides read TGTGCCAGCACCAGGACTAGCGGGAGGGGTGCTAGCACAGATACGCAGTATTTT. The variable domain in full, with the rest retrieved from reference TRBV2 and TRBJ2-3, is EPEVTQTPSHQVTQMGQEVILRCVPISNHLYFYWYRQILGQKVEFLVSFYNNEISEKSEIFDDQFSVERPDGSNFTLKIRSTKLEDSAMYFCASTRTSGRGASTDTQYFGPGTRLTVL.

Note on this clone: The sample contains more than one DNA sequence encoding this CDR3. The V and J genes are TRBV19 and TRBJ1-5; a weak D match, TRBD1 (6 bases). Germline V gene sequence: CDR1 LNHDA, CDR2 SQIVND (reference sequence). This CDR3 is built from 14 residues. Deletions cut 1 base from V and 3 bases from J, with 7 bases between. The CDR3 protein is CASSIGTANQPQHF. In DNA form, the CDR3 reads TGTGCCAGTAGTATAGGGACAGCCAATCAGCCCCAGCATTTT.

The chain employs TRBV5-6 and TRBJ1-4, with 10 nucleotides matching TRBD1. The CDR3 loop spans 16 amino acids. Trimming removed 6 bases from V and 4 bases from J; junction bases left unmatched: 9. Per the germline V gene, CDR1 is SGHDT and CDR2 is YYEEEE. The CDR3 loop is CASTWGTGVFNEKLFF. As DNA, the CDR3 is TGTGCCAGCACCTGGGGGACAGGGGTTTTTAATGAAAAACTGTTTTTT.

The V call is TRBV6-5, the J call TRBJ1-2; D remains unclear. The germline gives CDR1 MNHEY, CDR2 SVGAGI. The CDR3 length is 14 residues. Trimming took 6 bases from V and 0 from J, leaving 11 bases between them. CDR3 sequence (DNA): TGTGCCAGCAGCCGCACGTTAGCTAACTATGGCTACACCTTC. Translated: CASSRTLANYGYTF.

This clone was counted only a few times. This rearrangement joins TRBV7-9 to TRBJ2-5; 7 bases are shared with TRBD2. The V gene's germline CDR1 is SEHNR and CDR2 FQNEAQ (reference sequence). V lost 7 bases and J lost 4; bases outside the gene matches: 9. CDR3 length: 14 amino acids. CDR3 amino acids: CASIPREGGETQYF. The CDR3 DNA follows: TGTGCCAGCATCCCCAGGGAGGGAGGAGAGACCCAGTACTTC. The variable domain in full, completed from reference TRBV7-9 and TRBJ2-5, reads DTGVSQNPRHKITKRGQNVTFRCDPISEHNRLYWYRQTLGQGPEFLTYFQNEAQLEKSRLLSDRFSAERPKGSFSTLEIQRTEQGDSAMYLCASIPREGGETQYFGPGTRLLVL.

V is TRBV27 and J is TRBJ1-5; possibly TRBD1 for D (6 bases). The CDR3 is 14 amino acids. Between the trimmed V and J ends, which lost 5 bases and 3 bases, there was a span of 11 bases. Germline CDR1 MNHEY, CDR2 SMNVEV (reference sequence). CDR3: CASSPQGPNQPQHF. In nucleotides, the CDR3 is TGTGCCAGCAGTCCACAGGGTCCCAATCAGCCCCAGCATTTT.